Shown below are 30 T cell receptor beta chains from a single sample sequenced in a study of blood T cell repertoires in COVID-19. Sequenced by immunoSEQ multiplex PCR; TCRdb stores in-frame clones only, minus some. This sample has hundreds of thousands of clones; 70% to 90% occur once, and the top ten carry approximately 1.5%. Specimen: PBMCs or T cells enriched from blood (not recorded which). All receptors derive from a woman aged 45-65 years who had recovered from COVID-19.

This chain uses TRBV18 with TRBJ2-7, with 8 bases matching TRBD2. V was pared by 6 bases and J by 3 bases, with 10 bases of the junction left unmatched. The CDR3 extends over 15 amino acids. Germline CDR1 is KGHSH and CDR2 is LQKENI. The CDR3 DNA sequence: TGTGCCAGCTCCGACCGAGCGGGAGAGGTCTACGAGCAGTACTTC. Residues: CASSDRAGEVYEQYF.

The chain has TRBV10-2 and TRBJ2-5; a weak D match, TRBD2 (5 bases). Germline CDR1 is WSHSY and CDR2 is SAAADI. The germline V and J ends were trimmed by 7 bases and 4 bases, with 13 bases remaining between them. The CDR3 covers 13 residues. CDR3 protein: CASKPNEGETQYF. In DNA, the CDR3 is TGCGCCAGCAAACCAAACGAGGGAGAGACCCAGTACTTC.

As for this clone: This CDR3 is also generated by other DNA sequences in the sample. CDR3 coding DNA: TGCGCCAGCAGCCCCGGCTCTGGAAACACCATATATTTT. This sequence encodes CASSPGSGNTIYF. The genes are TRBV5-1 and TRBJ1-3; no clear D gene. Between the trimmed V and J ends, which lost 4 bases and 0 bases, there was a span of 5 bases. Per germline, CDR1 SGHRS and CDR2 YFSETQ. The CDR3 sequence is 13 residues long.

The genes are TRBV27 and TRBJ2-7; D uncertain. V dropped 6 bases and J dropped 3 bases, with 6 bases sitting between them. This CDR3 spans 11 amino acids. Looked up from germline, CDR1 is MNHEY and CDR2 is SMNVEV (reference sequence). The CDR3, as DNA: TGTGCCAGCAGCTACCGCTACGAGCAGTACTTC. Protein product: CASSYRYEQYF.

This clone was detected only once. The V and J genes are TRBV19 and TRBJ1-6; 10 bases match TRBD1. CDR3 length: 13 amino acids. Germline V gene lookup returns CDR1 LNHDA and CDR2 SQIVND (reference sequence). Losses at the gene ends were 7 bases for V and 8 bases for J; bases not matched to a gene: 2. The CDR3 coding sequence is TGTGCCAGTACCGGGACAGGGGATTCACCCCTCCACTTT. This sequence encodes CASTGTGDSPLHF.

This chain connects TRBV3-1 (or the pseudogene TRBV3-2) to TRBJ1-1; perhaps TRBD1 as D (5 bases). Trimming stripped 3 bases from V and 0 bases from J, with 11 bases between. Germline-derived CDR1 and CDR2 are LGHDT and YNNKEL (reference sequence). This CDR3 region has 15 residues. CDR3 in amino acids: CASSHSSRVNTEAFF. As DNA, the CDR3 is TGTGCCAGCAGCCACTCATCCAGGGTGAACACTGAAGCTTTCTTT.

This clone was seen a few times. The chain combines TRBV30 with TRBJ2-1; D perhaps matches TRBD2 (8 bases). Per germline, CDR1 GTSNPN and CDR2 SVGIG (reference sequence). Trimming took 4 bases from V and 6 from J, leaving 22 bases between them. The CDR3 sequence is 16 residues long. The CDR3 protein is CAWTQGGGGRFNEQFF. CDR3 bases: TGTGCCTGGACCCAGGGGGGCGGCGGGAGGTTCAATGAGCAGTTCTTC.

This clone showed up just once. This chain joins TRBV28 and TRBJ1-6; 8 nucleotides line up with TRBD1. This CDR3 comprises 16 residues. V was pared by 2 bases and J by 10 bases, with 10 bases of the junction left unmatched. CDR1 is MDHEN and CDR2 is SYDVKM in the germline V gene. The CDR3 bases are TGTGCCAGCAGTTTAACCGGACAGGGAGTCGGGTCACCCCTCCACTTT. It codes for CASSLTGQGVGSPLHF.

The J gene is TRBJ1-2, the V gene TRBV29-1, with 7 bases that match TRBD1. CDR3 length: 12 amino acids. The J segment lost 6 bases and the V segment lost 8 bases, leaving 9 bases of the junction unmatched. The germline gives CDR1 SQVTM, CDR2 ANQGSEA. As DNA, the CDR3 is TGCAGCTACGGACAGGCGGAAAATGGCTACACCTTC. Protein sequence: CSYGQAENGYTF.

The chain combines TRBV5-1 with TRBJ2-7; a weak D match, TRBD2 (5 bases). CDR1 is SGHRS, CDR2 YFSETQ, per germline. V lost 3 bases, J lost 4 bases, and 11 bases lay in between. This CDR3 has 13 amino acids. CDR3 protein: CASSSPEGYEQYF. For the CDR3, the DNA is TGCGCCAGCAGCTCCCCTGAGGGTTACGAGCAGTACTTC. Drawing the rest from reference TRBV5-1 and TRBJ2-7, the complete variable domain is KAGVTQTPRYLIKTRGQQVTLSCSPISGHRSVSWYQQTPGQGLQFLFEYFSETQRNKGNFPGRFSGRQFSNSRSEMNVSTLELGDSALYLCASSSPEGYEQYFGPGTRLTVT.

The V gene is TRBV6-6, the J gene TRBJ1-6; D not certain. Germline CDR1 reads MNHNY; CDR2 reads SVGAGI (reference sequence). The CDR3 has 13 residues. Trimming shortened V by 6 bases and J by 0 bases, and 3 bases separated the two germline ends. The CDR3 is CASRSSYNSPLHF. The CDR3 DNA reads as TGTGCCAGCAGGAGCTCCTATAATTCACCCCTCCACTTT.

The rearrangement joins TRBV2 to TRBJ2-3, with D hard to call. The germline V and J ends were trimmed by 8 bases and 3 bases, with 9 bases remaining between them. Germline V gene data show CDR1 as SNHLY and CDR2 as FYNNEI. CDR3 length: 12 amino acids. CDR3 in DNA: TGTGCCAGCGTACTATTGACAGATACGCAGTATTTT. Protein: CASVLLTDTQYF.

The chain recombines TRBV5-6 with TRBJ1-6; perhaps TRBD1 as D (6 bases). Germline V gene data show CDR1 as SGHDT and CDR2 as YYEEEE. This CDR3 spans 15 amino acids. Trimming took off 5 bases at V and 10 bases at J, with 19 bases between the two ends. The CDR3 loop is CASRLGSRGYSPLHF. The CDR3 nucleotides are TGTGCCAGCAGACTTGGAAGCAGGGGATACTCACCCCTCCACTTT.

This chain connects TRBV7-8 to TRBJ1-5; D is unresolved. This CDR3 contains 12 residues. Per the germline V gene, CDR1 is SGHVS and CDR2 is FQNEAQ. Deletions cut 4 bases from V and 3 bases from J, with 4 bases between. CDR3 loop: CASSSYNQPQHF. For the CDR3, the DNA is TGTGCCAGCAGCTCCTACAATCAGCCCCAGCATTTT.

This chain uses TRBV29-1 with TRBJ2-3; the D is unclear. V was pared by 1 base and J by 8 bases, with 7 bases between. The germline V gene encodes CDR1 SQVTM and CDR2 ANQGSEA. The CDR3 totals 11 residues. The CDR3 nucleotides are TGCAGCGTTGAAGCCACGGGTACGCAGTATTTT. Translation gives CSVEATGTQYF.

The gene calls are TRBV7-8 and TRBJ1-1, with 8 positions matching TRBD1. The germline V gene has CDR1 SGHVS and CDR2 FQNEAQ. This CDR3 spans 14 amino acids. The V and J ends lost 5 bases and 4 bases, in that order; junction bases with no gene match: 6. CDR3 nucleotides: TGTGCCAGCAGCCTAGACAGGGGTGGCACTGAAGCTTTCTTT. It yields the protein CASSLDRGGTEAFF.

V is TRBV3-1 (or the pseudogene TRBV3-2) and J is TRBJ2-3; no reliable D call. Germline V gene lookup returns CDR1 LGHDT and CDR2 YNNKEL (reference sequence). The V end lost 0 bases, the J end lost 6 bases, and 7 bases lay between the germline ends. The CDR3 contains 13 residues. The CDR3 is CASSQDRWDTQYF. The CDR3 nucleotides are TGTGCCAGCAGCCAAGATCGGTGGGATACGCAGTATTTT.

The chain carries TRBV10-3 and TRBJ2-7; D is unresolved. The CDR3 contains 11 residues. Deletions cut 4 bases from V and 3 bases from J, with 4 bases between. Germline CDR1 reads ENHRY; CDR2 reads SYGVKD. CDR3 in amino acids: CAISVSYEQYF. CDR3 coding DNA: TGTGCCATCAGTGTGAGCTACGAGCAGTACTTC.

With regard to this clone: A read error is likely, as this CDR3 ends without the conserved phenylalanine or tryptophan. No DNA is shown, since the ends of the CDR3 on it are uncertain; the CDR3 is the one TCRdb lists. The gene calls are TRBV28 and TRBJ1-1; the table's D call, TRBD1, has no DNA check behind it. The CDR3 adds up to 8 amino acids, both ends counted. Germline V lookup: CDR1 MDHEN, CDR2 SYDVKM. The CDR3 protein is CASTEQVP.

The chain employs TRBV4-1 and TRBJ1-1; 7 bases are shared with TRBD1. Germline CDR1 reads MGHRA; CDR2 reads YSYEKL. This CDR3 is 14 amino acids long. Trimming took 2 bases from V and 3 from J; bases not matched to a gene: 3. The CDR3 reads CASSQPGQHTEAFF. The DNA for the CDR3 is TGCGCCAGCAGCCAACCGGGACAGCACACTGAAGCTTTCTTT.

This clone came up once. The J gene is TRBJ1-5, the V gene TRBV2; D gene unclear. Trimming took off 6 bases at V and 3 bases at J, with 15 bases between the two ends. CDR1 is SNHLY and CDR2 is FYNNEI in the germline V gene. There are 15 residues in the CDR3. In DNA form, the CDR3 reads TGTGCCAGCAGGCGCGGGGTTCGGGACAATCAGCCCCAGCATTTT. Its protein product is CASRRGVRDNQPQHF. Based on the CDR3 plus reference TRBV2 and TRBJ1-5, the full variable domain is EPEVTQTPSHQVTQMGQEVILRCVPISNHLYFYWYRQILGQKVEFLVSFYNNEISEKSEIFDDQFSVERPDGSNFTLKIRSTKLEDSAMYFCASRRGVRDNQPQHFGDGTRLSIL.

V usage is TRBV4-1 and J usage is TRBJ1-4, with TRBD1 identical over 11 bases. V was pared by 8 bases and J by 7 bases, with 9 bases of the junction left unmatched. This CDR3 has 15 residues. Germline loops: CDR1 MGHRA, CDR2 YSYEKL. The CDR3 reads CASLRSGTGGEKLFF. The CDR3 DNA sequence: TGCGCCAGCCTTAGGTCCGGGACAGGGGGTGAAAAACTGTTTTTT.

The chain has TRBV6-4 and TRBJ2-3; 10 bases fit TRBD2. The CDR3 covers 14 residues. Germline V gives CDR1 MRHNA, CDR2 SNTAGT. The V and J ends lost 4 bases and 4 bases, in that order; junction bases with no gene match: 2. The CDR3 nucleotides are TGTGCCAGCAGTGGGACTAGCGGCCCAGATACGCAGTATTTT. This sequence encodes CASSGTSGPDTQYF.

This chain connects TRBV9 to TRBJ2-5; the D gene is possibly TRBD2 (6 bases). From germline, CDR1 is SGDLS and CDR2 YYNGEE. The CDR3 runs 15 residues. Trimming shortened V by 0 bases and J by 1 base, and 10 bases separated the two germline ends. Here the CDR3 DNA reads TGTGCCAGCAGCGTAGGGTTTAGCGGCCAAGAGACCCAGTACTTC. It codes for CASSVGFSGQETQYF.

The genes are TRBV28 and TRBJ2-7; TRBD1 matches at 10 bases. CDR1 and CDR2 from the germline V gene are MDHEN and SYDVKM. The ends lost 2 bases at V and 1 base at J; junction bases unmatched: 5. This CDR3 is 16 amino acids long. The CDR3 DNA sequence: TGTGCCAGCAGTTTAGGGGACAGGGGACCTTCCTACGAGCAGTACTTC. Translating gives CASSLGDRGPSYEQYF.

This clone was counted between two and nine times. This chain links TRBV27 with TRBJ2-3; tentative D call: TRBD2 (5 bases). Trimming shortened V by 5 bases and J by 5 bases, and 8 bases separated the two germline ends. CDR3 length: 12 residues. Per germline, CDR1 MNHEY and CDR2 SMNVEV (reference sequence). CDR3 protein: CASSPGRDTQYF. The CDR3 bases are TGTGCCAGCAGTCCGGGGAGAGATACGCAGTATTTT.

V is TRBV30 and J is TRBJ1-5; D is possibly TRBD1 (6 bases). In germline, CDR1 is GTSNPN, CDR2 SVGIG (reference sequence). Trimming stripped 1 base from V and 1 base from J, with 14 bases between. The CDR3 spans 16 residues. The CDR3 reads CAWSASVQGSNQPQHF. In nucleotides, the CDR3 is TGTGCCTGGAGTGCCTCTGTTCAGGGGAGCAATCAGCCCCAGCATTTT.

The CDR3 loop reads CASSPPETLEGQPQHF. The CDR3 DNA follows: TGTGCCAGCAGTCCCCCGGAGACTTTGGAGGGTCAGCCCCAGCATTTT. This chain uses TRBV27 with TRBJ1-5; D gene unclear. The CDR3 runs to 16 residues. V was cut by 5 bases and J by 6 bases, with 20 bases left in between. Germline V CDR1 and CDR2: MNHEY, SMNVEV (reference sequence).

J is TRBJ2-2 and V is TRBV7-9, with a weak D call TRBD1 (5 bases). The CDR3 is made up of 17 amino acids. CDR1 SEHNR and CDR2 FQNEAQ come from the germline V gene (reference sequence). V shed 3 bases and J shed 0 bases, with 14 bases lying between them. The CDR3 sequence: CASSLMVRQPNTGELFF. CDR3 DNA: TGTGCCAGCAGCTTGATGGTGAGACAGCCGAACACCGGGGAGCTGTTTTTT.

V and J are TRBV30 and TRBJ1-2; TRBD1 aligns across 7 bases. Germline V lookup: CDR1 GTSNPN, CDR2 SVGIG (reference sequence). The CDR3 extends over 15 amino acids. V lost 1 base and J lost 7; bases outside the gene matches: 12. The CDR3 sequence: CAWSASDRLFGGYTF. DNA for the CDR3: TGTGCCTGGAGTGCTTCGGACAGGTTGTTCGGTGGCTACACCTTC.